The 17 T cell receptor beta chains below come from one sample, sequenced in a study of PD-1 blockade in classical Hodgkin lymphoma. Here immunoSEQ multiplex PCR was the method, and the copy in TCRdb shows in-frame clones only, minus some. Altogether fewer than 50,000 clones are present, around 78% being singletons, with the ten largest covering over 35%. The sample's time point: cycle 4 day 1 (C4D1), after more than five weeks of nivolumab. Each and every patient relapsed after autologous stem cell transplantation, and patients got differing brentuximab vedotin exposure. The source material was peripheral blood mononuclear cells (PBMCs), sampled before the fourth cycle of nivolumab. These receptor sequences come from a human donor with classical Hodgkin lymphoma.

This clone showed up just a few times. The chain carries TRBV5-1 and TRBJ1-2; 12 positions match TRBD1. The junction had 7 bases not matched to a gene; V was cut back by 3 bases and J by 4 bases. The CDR3 has 16 amino acids. Germline-derived CDR1 and CDR2 are SGHRS and YFSETQ. CDR3 amino acids: CASSSGTGGATYGYTF. For the CDR3, the DNA is TGCGCCAGCAGCTCCGGGACAGGGGGCGCCACCTATGGCTACACCTTC.

The chain carries TRBV28 and TRBJ1-6, with TRBD1 identical over 7 bases. The CDR3 contains 15 residues. Germline-derived CDR1 and CDR2 are MDHEN and SYDVKM. V gave up 5 bases and J gave up 3 bases; unmatched junction bases: 4. The CDR3 nucleotides are TGTGCCAGCAGTGGAGGACAGGTCTATAATTCACCCCTCCACTTT. Protein: CASSGGQVYNSPLHF.

CDR3 residues: CASSSGRETQYF. The CDR3 DNA reads TGTGCCAGCAGCTCGGGACGGGAGACCCAGTACTTC. The rearrangement uses TRBV7-2 and TRBJ2-5; D may be TRBD1 or TRBD2 (5 bases each). CDR1 SGHTA and CDR2 FQGNSA come from the germline V gene. There are 12 residues in the CDR3. Deletions cut 4 bases from V and 5 bases from J, with 8 bases between.

This clone has just one count. The same CDR3 also results from other DNA sequences found in this sample. J is TRBJ1-1 and V is TRBV2; D might be TRBD1 (5 bases). The CDR3 runs to 13 residues. Germline assignment: CDR1 SNHLY and CDR2 FYNNEI. V lost 8 bases and J 4 bases, leaving 14 bases between the germline ends. The CDR3 sequence is CASRGEVGTEAFF. CDR3 nucleotides: TGTGCCAGCCGGGGGGAGGTAGGCACTGAAGCTTTCTTT.

This sequence joins TRBV6-1 and TRBJ2-3; 10 bases match TRBD2. Per germline, CDR1 MNHNS and CDR2 SASEGT. The CDR3 runs 15 residues. V lost 4 bases, J lost 7 bases, and 8 bases stayed unmatched. Here the CDR3 DNA reads TGTGCCAGCAGTGTACAGCGGGGGGGCTTGAATACGCAGTATTTT. Its protein is CASSVQRGGLNTQYF.

The V call is TRBV6-5, the J call TRBJ2-3, with D possibly TRBD2 on 5 matching bases. The germline V gene has CDR1 MNHEY and CDR2 SVGAGI. The CDR3 is 15 residues long. V was cut by 0 bases and J by 6 bases, with 13 bases left in between. This CDR3 is CASSYSTGVFDTQYF. The CDR3 DNA follows: TGTGCCAGCAGTTACTCGACCGGGGTATTTGATACGCAGTATTTT.

This clone appeared once. This chain links TRBV7-2 with TRBJ1-6, with D uncertain. Trimming took off 1 base at V and 3 bases at J, with 10 bases between the two ends. The CDR3 is 16 residues long. Germline assignment: CDR1 SGHTA and CDR2 FQGNSA. The CDR3 DNA follows: TGTGCCAGCAGCTTAGGAGGAGGAGGCTATAATTCACCCCTCCACTTT. Its translation is CASSLGGGGYNSPLHF.

The V call is TRBV7-2, the J call TRBJ1-2, with D perhaps TRBD1 (5 bases). Germline V gene sequence: CDR1 SGHTA, CDR2 FQGNSA. This CDR3 region has 15 residues. V lost 5 bases and J lost 3, with 16 bases in between. This CDR3 is CASSLFGTPDYGYTF. The CDR3 nucleotides read TGTGCCAGCAGCCTATTCGGGACGCCAGACTATGGCTACACCTTC.

The chain links TRBV30 to TRBJ2-3; 7 bases agree with TRBD2. There are 13 residues in the CDR3. Trimming took 0 bases from V and 5 from J; bases not matched to a gene: 2. Germline lookup yields CDR1 GTSNPN and CDR2 SVGIG (reference sequence). CDR3 loop: CAWSVPGGDTQYF. The CDR3 DNA reads TGTGCCTGGAGTGTACCGGGGGGAGATACGCAGTATTTT. Full variable domain (remainder filled in from reference TRBV30 and TRBJ2-3): SQTIHQWPATLVQPVGSPLSLECTVEGTSNPNLYWYRQAAGRGLQLLFYSVGIGQISSEVPQNLSASRPQDRQFILSSKKLLLSDSGFYLCAWSVPGGDTQYFGPGTRLTVL.

This rearrangement joins TRBV19 to TRBJ2-7; 7 bases are shared with TRBD1. J was trimmed by 0 bases and V by 2 bases; bases with no gene match: 10. Germline V gene sequence: CDR1 LNHDA, CDR2 SQIVND (reference sequence). The CDR3 loop spans 17 amino acids. CDR3 loop: CASSISPGQALSYEQYF. The CDR3 region has the DNA TGTGCCAGTAGTATAAGCCCCGGACAGGCGCTCTCCTACGAGCAGTACTTC.

The count of this clone is one. V usage is TRBV4-3 and J usage is TRBJ2-5; no reliable D call. The CDR3 is made up of 13 amino acids. V lost 0 bases and J lost 7, with 9 bases in between. Germline CDR1 reads LGHNA; CDR2 reads YSLEER. In DNA, the CDR3 is TGCGCCAGCAGCCAAGATCGAGGTTGGACCCAGTACTTC. Residues: CASSQDRGWTQYF.

This rearrangement joins TRBV6-1 to TRBJ1-4, with unresolved D. The CDR3 runs to 14 residues. CDR1 and CDR2 (germline): MNHNS, SASEGT. Between the trimmed V and J ends, which lost 3 bases and 3 bases, there was a span of 8 bases. DNA of the CDR3: TGTGCCAGCAGTGATTACGGTGCTAATGAAAAACTGTTTTTT. Translation gives CASSDYGANEKLFF.

This clone was observed a handful of times. V is TRBV10-3 and J is TRBJ1-6; possibly TRBD1 for D (5 bases). The length of the CDR3 is 14 residues. Trimming removed 4 bases from V and 11 bases from J, with 15 bases in between. CDR1 and CDR2 (germline): ENHRY, SYGVKD. The CDR3 is CAISVGGENTPLHF. DNA of the CDR3: TGTGCCATCAGTGTAGGAGGGGAGAATACACCCCTCCACTTT.

V usage is TRBV2 and J usage is TRBJ1-4; no clear D gene. This CDR3 region has 16 residues. Germline V gene lookup returns CDR1 SNHLY and CDR2 FYNNEI. The V end was cut by 2 bases, the J end by 2 bases, with 12 bases between. The CDR3 DNA is TGTGCCAGCAGTGAATTCACCCCCCGTACTAATGAAAAACTGTTTTTT. Protein product: CASSEFTPRTNEKLFF.

This CDR3 reads CASSRGTGGNSNQPQHF. The CDR3 DNA reads TGCGCCAGCAGCCGCGGGACAGGGGGGAATAGCAATCAGCCCCAGCATTTT. The J gene is TRBJ1-5, the V gene TRBV4-3; 11 nucleotides line up with TRBD1. The junction had 5 bases not matched to a gene; V was cut back by 4 bases and J by 0 bases. The germline gives CDR1 LGHNA, CDR2 YSLEER. The CDR3 sequence is 17 residues long.

The sample holds one count of this clone. Here the CDR3 reads CASSSRAGRDTQYF. The CDR3 DNA follows: TGTGCCAGCAGTTCCCGAGCGGGGAGGGATACGCAGTATTTT. V gene TRBV28 combines with J gene TRBJ2-3, with TRBD2 identical over 7 bases. V lost 4 bases, J lost 6 bases, and 7 bases stayed unmatched. Germline V gene data show CDR1 as MDHEN and CDR2 as SYDVKM. The CDR3 consists of 14 residues.

J is TRBJ1-2 and V is TRBV30; 7 bases map to TRBD1. The CDR3 consists of 13 residues. The V segment lost 4 bases and the J segment 3 bases; nucleotides outside the gene matches: 5. In germline, CDR1 is GTSNPN, CDR2 SVGIG (reference sequence). This chain's CDR3 is CAWMGTGDYGYTF. DNA of the CDR3: TGTGCCTGGATGGGAACAGGGGACTATGGCTACACCTTC.